This TCR beta chain was documented in a study of technical replicates of blood from several donors. The data were produced by immunoSEQ multiplex PCR, yet TCRdb's version contains in-frame clones alone and is incomplete. The sample lists roughly 50,000 clones, more than 90% occurring once. Input material: PBMCs. The sequence came from a human donor in good health. Some clones in this sample may be carry-over from other donors' samples.

The CDR3 sequence: CASSQVGGPEAFF. The CDR3, as DNA: TGCGCCAGCAGCCAAGTAGGAGGGCCTGAAGCTTTCTTT. This chain links TRBV4-3 with TRBJ1-1; D unresolved. The CDR3 length is 13 residues. Germline CDR1 is LGHNA and CDR2 is YSLEER. Between the trimmed V and J ends, which lost 1 base and 6 bases, there was a span of 9 bases.